This is a list of T cell receptor beta chains from one sample in a study of HIV-infected patients and healthy controls. TCRdb reprocessed the 5' RACE reads with MiXCR, giving one entry per CDR3 protein. Here the sample spans more than 4,500 distinct CDR3 sequences, around 20% being singletons. The material was blood, obtained during antiretroviral therapy. These receptors all stem from an adult with HIV infection. CDR3s include the opening cysteine and the closing phenylalanine or tryptophan. The D gene is left open where the match is weak. The listing skips clone size in some rows; elsewhere it reads once, few, many or a size class.

cdr3_nt,cdr3_aa,v_call,j_call,clone_size,d_call
TGTGCCAGCAGCTCTCCCCGGCTGGCGGGGGAATTAAAAGAGACCCAGTACTTC,CASSSPRLAGELKETQYF,TRBV7-2,TRBJ2-5,many,TRBD2
TGTGCCAGTAGTTCCCGACGGATTAATGAAAAACTGTTTTTT,CASSSRRINEKLFF,TRBV19,TRBJ1-4,few,.
TGTGCCAGCAGCTTACGGGACGTGACAGATACGCAGTATTTT,CASSLRDVTDTQYF,TRBV7-6,TRBJ2-3,medium-sized,.
TGTGCCAGCAGCTTGTGGCAGGGGTTGGGTAATTCACCCCTCCACTTT,CASSLWQGLGNSPLHF,TRBV5-6,TRBJ1-6,.,.
TGTGCCAGCAGCTTAGGGCTAGCGGGAATCACAGATACGCAGTATTTT,CASSLGLAGITDTQYF,TRBV7-9,TRBJ2-3,medium-sized,TRBD2
TGTGCCAGCCAGGGACAGGGCGGCAATCAGCCCCAGCATTTT,CASQGQGGNQPQHF,TRBV2,TRBJ1-5,many,TRBD1
TGTGCCAGCAGGCTCGGGACAGGGGGCTACGAGCAGTACTTC,CASRLGTGGYEQYF,TRBV7-9,TRBJ2-7,many,TRBD1
TGCAGTGCCACGACTAGCGTGATACTTACAGATACGCAGTATTTT,CSATTSVILTDTQYF,TRBV20-1,TRBJ2-3,medium-sized,TRBD2
TGCGCCAGCAGCCGAGGCACGGGCACTGAAGCTTTCTTT,CASSRGTGTEAFF,TRBV4-1,TRBJ1-1,medium-sized,.
TGTGCCAGCAGGATAGGGGGGGGGTACCAAGAGACCCAGTACTTC,CASRIGGGYQETQYF,TRBV12-3/TRBV12-4,TRBJ2-5,many,.
TGTGCCAGCAGTTACGGGACAGGGGTCGGCTATGGCTACACCTTC,CASSYGTGVGYGYTF,TRBV6-2/TRBV6-3,TRBJ1-2,few,TRBD1
TGCGCCAGCAGCTTGGAAGGTTATGGCTACACCTTC,CASSLEGYGYTF,TRBV5-1,TRBJ1-2,medium-sized,.
TGTGCCAGCAGCTTGAGGTGGGGAAGTCATGGGGCCAACGTCCTGACTTTC,CASSLRWGSHGANVLTF,TRBV5-6,TRBJ2-6,.,.
TGCGCCAGCAGCTTGGCCCGCCAGGAAGGGCTAGACGAGCAGTACTTC,CASSLARQEGLDEQYF,TRBV5-1,TRBJ2-7,medium-sized,.
TGTGCCAGCAGCCCGCCTGGGGGCCTCTACGAGCAGTACTTC,CASSPPGGLYEQYF,TRBV7-9,TRBJ2-7,.,.
TGTGCCAGCAGCTTAACGACAATCTCTGGAAACACCATATATTTT,CASSLTTISGNTIYF,TRBV7-2,TRBJ1-3,many,.
TGTGCCAGCAAGGCGGAACATTACACTGAAGCTTTCTTT,CASKAEHYTEAFF,TRBV14,TRBJ1-1,.,.
TGTGCCAGTAGTGATAGGGACAGGGCCGACACCCGTCGGAATGAGCAGTTCTTC,CASSDRDRADTRRNEQFF,TRBV19,TRBJ2-1,few,TRBD1
TGTGCCGGCTCGTGGCGGGGGGAGGATACGCAGTATTTT,CAGSWRGEDTQYF,TRBV6-6,TRBJ2-3,many,TRBD2
TGTGCCAGCAGGCAAGGAGGGACCGTTAGCAATCAGCCCCAGCATTTT,CASRQGGTVSNQPQHF,TRBV6-1,TRBJ1-5,medium-sized,.
TGTGCCAGCATTCGGGACAGGGGGCGGTCTTCCTACAATGAGCAGTTCTTC,CASIRDRGRSSYNEQFF,TRBV7-2,TRBJ2-1,many,TRBD1
TGTGCCAGCAGTTACCAACGACAGGGGGCTGACACTGAAGCTTTCTTT,CASSYQRQGADTEAFF,TRBV6-6,TRBJ1-1,.,TRBD1
TGCAGCGTGGCAGAAACGGTCCCTGAAGCTTTCTTT,CSVAETVPEAFF,TRBV29-1,TRBJ1-1,many,.
TGTGCCAGCAGCCCTTTACTAGCGGAGGTCCAAGAGACCCAGTACTTC,CASSPLLAEVQETQYF,TRBV4-2,TRBJ2-5,medium-sized,TRBD2
TGTGCCAGCAGCTTTATTGAGACAGCCGCTAATTCACCCCTCCACTTT,CASSFIETAANSPLHF,TRBV7-9,TRBJ1-6,medium-sized,.
TGTGCCAGCATGATGGGAGGGAACAGGGGGTGGAACTATGGCTACACCTTC,CASMMGGNRGWNYGYTF,TRBV28,TRBJ1-2,.,TRBD1
TGTGCCACCAGTGAGAAGGGGGCGAGGTTAAATGAGCAGTTCTTC,CATSEKGARLNEQFF,TRBV24-1,TRBJ2-1,medium-sized,TRBD1
TGTGCCAGCAGCTTGGCTGAGCGGGGGAACACCGGGGAGCTGTTTTTT,CASSLAERGNTGELFF,TRBV5-4,TRBJ2-2,many,TRBD2
TGTGCCAGCCGGGGGCCTACAGATACGCAGTATTTT,CASRGPTDTQYF,TRBV11-2,TRBJ2-3,medium-sized,.
TGTGCCAGCAGCCAGGTTTGGGGTGAGGCGCGGGGGTCCGTTCATCTTTCCTACGAGCAGTACTTC,CASSQVWGEARGSVHLSYEQYF,TRBV4-2,TRBJ2-7,few,TRBD2
TGCGCCAGCAGCTTGGGCGGAGGGCAAGAGACCCAGTACTTC,CASSLGGGQETQYF,TRBV5-1,TRBJ2-5,.,.
TGTGCCATCAGTACGGGACGCTCGAACACTGAAGCTTTCTTT,CAISTGRSNTEAFF,TRBV10-3,TRBJ1-1,medium-sized,.
TGTGCCAGCAGTGTCTATAGCGGGGGGGCCCCCCAAGAGACCCAGTACTTC,CASSVYSGGAPQETQYF,TRBV12-3/TRBV12-4,TRBJ2-5,medium-sized,TRBD2
TGTGCCAGCAGCTCGGAGGCTAGCGGCGACCAAGAGACCCAGTACTTC,CASSSEASGDQETQYF,TRBV5-4,TRBJ2-5,medium-sized,TRBD2
TGCGCCAGCAGTGAGCGAATCGGAGAGACCCAGTACTTC,CASSERIGETQYF,TRBV10-1,TRBJ2-5,medium-sized,.
TGCGCCAGCAGTCTTGGATGGGGGGGGGCCAAAAACATTCAGTACTTC,CASSLGWGGAKNIQYF,TRBV5-1,TRBJ2-4,medium-sized,TRBD2
TGTGCCTGGAACTTTGTTGGGGGGCCGGACGAGCAGTACTTC,CAWNFVGGPDEQYF,TRBV30,TRBJ2-7,.,.
TGCGCCAGCAGCCAAGAGTTTAAGGGGAGCTATAATTCACCCCTCCACTTT,CASSQEFKGSYNSPLHF,TRBV4-1,TRBJ1-6,medium-sized,.
TGTGCCAGTAGTGATCCGGGACCGCGCTCTGGAAACACCATATATTTT,CASSDPGPRSGNTIYF,TRBV19,TRBJ1-3,medium-sized,.
TGTGCCAGCAGCTCCATAAATCAGCCCCAGCATTTT,CASSSINQPQHF,TRBV7-9,TRBJ1-5,medium-sized,.
TGTGCCAGCAGTTATTACATCTACGAGCAGTACTTC,CASSYYIYEQYF,TRBV6-2/TRBV6-3,TRBJ2-7,many,.
TGTGCCTGGACGTCCAGGACAGGATCTTCCTACGAGCAGTACTTC,CAWTSRTGSSYEQYF,TRBV30,TRBJ2-7,medium-sized,TRBD1
TGTGCCAGCAGCTTCGACACGGCGAACACTGAAGCTTTCTTT,CASSFDTANTEAFF,TRBV7-2,TRBJ1-1,.,.
TGTGCCAGCACCCCGGGACAGGGAAGCGCTGAAGCTTTCTTT,CASTPGQGSAEAFF,TRBV12-3/TRBV12-4,TRBJ1-1,many,TRBD1
TGTGCCAGCAGTTACGCTAATCAGCCCCAGCATTTT,CASSYANQPQHF,TRBV6-6,TRBJ1-5,large,.
TGTGCCAGCAGCTTAACGTCGATCACGAAAGAGACCCAGTACTTC,CASSLTSITKETQYF,TRBV7-9,TRBJ2-5,.,.
TGCAGCGTTGGGTGGGGACAGGGGTCCCACGAGCAGTACTTC,CSVGWGQGSHEQYF,TRBV29-1,TRBJ2-7,many,TRBD1
TGTGCCAGCAGCTTAGCATCGGCTAGCGGGGGGCATCCTAGCACAGATACGCAGTATTTT,CASSLASASGGHPSTDTQYF,TRBV7-6,TRBJ2-3,many,TRBD2
TGCGCCAGCAGCCTCCAGTCTCCCGAACTCACCGGGGAGCTGTTTTTT,CASSLQSPELTGELFF,TRBV5-1,TRBJ2-2,many,.
TGTGCCAGCAGCTTCGAAGGGACTACTACCTACGAGCAGTACTTC,CASSFEGTTTYEQYF,TRBV11-3,TRBJ2-7,medium-sized,TRBD2
TGTGCCAGCAGCCCACGCTGGGGATCACCCCTCCACTTT,CASSPRWGSPLHF,TRBV5-6,TRBJ1-6,many,.
TGTGCCAGCAGCTTAGGAGGTGAGTACTGCGAGCAGTACTTC,CASSLGGEYCEQYF,TRBV7-6,TRBJ2-7,.,.
TGCGCCAGCAGCCCGGGCTCCCCATTCGACACCTGGGAGCTGTTTTTT,CASSPGSPFDTWELFF,TRBV5-1,TRBJ2-2,.,.
TGTGCCTGGAGTTGGACAGGAGGAGGAGAGACCCAGTACTTC,CAWSWTGGGETQYF,TRBV30,TRBJ2-5,medium-sized,TRBD1
TGTGCCAGCAGCTTACTTCCAGTCGGCGGGCTCAGCTCCTACGAGCAGTACTTC,CASSLLPVGGLSSYEQYF,TRBV7-3,TRBJ2-7,.,.